A selection of T cell receptor beta chains follows, all from one sample in a study of PD-1 blockade in classical Hodgkin lymphoma. The assay was immunoSEQ multiplex PCR, and TCRdb's table has in-frame clones only and misses some. In the table there are approximately 99,000 clones, nearly 90% of which are singletons. The sample was peripheral blood mononuclear cells (PBMCs), taken before the second cycle of nivolumab. These receptors were obtained from a human donor with classical Hodgkin lymphoma. Both conserved end residues are part of each CDR3. The D gene is left open where the match is weak. Size is stated for part of the rows, as once, few or many counts, or as a class when the clone is expanded.

TRBV5-1	.	TRBJ1-1	.	CASRKTADEAFF	TGCGCCAGCAGAAAAACAGCAGATGAAGCTTTCTTT
TRBV18	.	TRBJ1-2	TRBD1	CASSSTGNSGYTF	TGTGCCAGCTCTTCGACAGGGAATAGCGGCTACACCTTC
TRBV5-6	.	TRBJ1-2	.	CASSSHQGSDGYTF	TGTGCCAGCAGCTCACATCAGGGAAGTGATGGCTACACCTTC
TRBV7-2	few	TRBJ2-7	.	CASSSRPSGSYEQYF	TGTGCCAGCAGCTCTCGCCCCAGCGGCTCCTACGAGCAGTACTTC
TRBV6-4	.	TRBJ1-4	.	CASPRTRGNEKLFF	TGTGCCAGCCCTAGGACTAGAGGGAATGAAAAACTGTTTTTT
TRBV25-1	.	TRBJ1-1	TRBD1	CATGGGTEAFF	TGTGCCACAGGGGGGGGCACTGAAGCTTTCTTT
TRBV6-4	.	TRBJ2-2	TRBD2	CASSVVSGTGELFF	TGTGCCAGCAGTGTTGTTAGCGGGACCGGGGAGCTGTTTTTT
TRBV18	.	TRBJ2-3	TRBD2	CASSSSSGNTDTQYF	TGTGCCAGCTCATCTTCTAGCGGCAACACAGATACGCAGTATTTT
TRBV5-8	.	TRBJ2-2	TRBD1	CASRTGTAYTGELFF	TGTGCCAGCAGAACCGGGACAGCCTACACCGGGGAGCTGTTTTTT
TRBV4-2	.	TRBJ2-7	.	CASSQDWRGHSSYEQYF	TGTGCCAGCAGCCAAGATTGGCGGGGACACAGCTCCTACGAGCAGTACTTC
TRBV28	.	TRBJ1-5	.	CASSLMRIWETASNQPQHF	TGTGCCAGCAGTTTGATGAGGATTTGGGAGACAGCCAGCAATCAGCCCCAGCATTTT
TRBV5-6	.	TRBJ1-5	TRBD1	CASSLGSGRGESNQPQHF	TGTGCCAGCAGCTTAGGGTCGGGCAGGGGGGAAAGCAATCAGCCCCAGCATTTT
TRBV9	.	TRBJ2-1	TRBD2	CASSVGLAGGPSYNEQFF	TGTGCCAGCAGCGTAGGACTAGCGGGAGGCCCCTCCTACAATGAGCAGTTCTTC
TRBV4-3	once	TRBJ2-1	.	CASSQEGGGYYNEQFF	TGCGCCAGCAGCCAAGAAGGCGGAGGATATTACAATGAGCAGTTCTTC
TRBV2	.	TRBJ2-1	TRBD2	CASSEALRLAGGGENEQFF	TGTGCCAGCAGTGAAGCGCTTCGACTAGCGGGAGGAGGTGAGAATGAGCAGTTCTTC
TRBV5-1	.	TRBJ1-4	TRBD1	CASSLEGTGGVRLFF	TGCGCCAGCAGCTTGGAGGGAACAGGGGGCGTAAGACTGTTTTTT
TRBV2	.	TRBJ2-3	.	CASRKDGTLRTDTQYF	TGTGCCAGCAGAAAAGACGGAACCCTAAGGACAGATACGCAGTATTTT
TRBV11-1	.	TRBJ2-3	.	CASFRGGELDTQYF	TGTGCCAGCTTCCGAGGAGGGGAATTGGATACGCAGTATTTT
TRBV4-3	.	TRBJ2-2	.	CASSQNTGVLSYSGELFF	TGCGCCAGCAGCCAAAACACGGGGGTCCTAAGTTACTCCGGGGAGCTGTTTTTT
TRBV10-2	.	TRBJ1-3	.	CASSLPGTTGGNTIYF	TGCGCCAGCAGTCTTCCCGGGACAACAGGTGGAAACACCATATATTTT
TRBV5-6	.	TRBJ2-3	.	CASRAWGETPDTQYF	TGTGCCAGCCGCGCCTGGGGGGAAACCCCGGATACGCAGTATTTT
TRBV5-4	.	TRBJ2-7	.	CASSLSGGTYEQYF	TGTGCCAGCAGCTTGTCTGGGGGGACCTACGAGCAGTACTTC
TRBV6-4	.	TRBJ1-4	TRBD1	CASSPRTGGNEKLFF	TGTGCCAGCAGTCCTCGGACAGGCGGGAATGAAAAACTGTTTTTT